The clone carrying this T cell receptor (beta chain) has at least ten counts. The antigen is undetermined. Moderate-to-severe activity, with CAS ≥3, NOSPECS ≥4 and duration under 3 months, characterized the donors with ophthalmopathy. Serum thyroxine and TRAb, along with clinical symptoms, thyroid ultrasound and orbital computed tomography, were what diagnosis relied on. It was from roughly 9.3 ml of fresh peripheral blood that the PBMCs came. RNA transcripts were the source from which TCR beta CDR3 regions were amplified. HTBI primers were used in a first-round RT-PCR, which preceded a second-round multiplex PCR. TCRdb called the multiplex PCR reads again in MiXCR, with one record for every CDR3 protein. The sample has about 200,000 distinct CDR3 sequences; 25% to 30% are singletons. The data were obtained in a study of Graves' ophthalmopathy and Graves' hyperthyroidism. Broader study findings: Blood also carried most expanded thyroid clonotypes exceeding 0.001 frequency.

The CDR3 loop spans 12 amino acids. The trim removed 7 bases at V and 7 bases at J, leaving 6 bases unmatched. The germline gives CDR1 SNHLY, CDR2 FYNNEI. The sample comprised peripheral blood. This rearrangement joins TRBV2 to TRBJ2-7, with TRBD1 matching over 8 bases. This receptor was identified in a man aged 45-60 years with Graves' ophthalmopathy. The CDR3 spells CASIRTGREQYF. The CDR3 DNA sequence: TGTGCCAGCATTCGGACAGGGAGGGAGCAGTACTTC.